These 28 T cell receptor beta chains were sequenced from one sample in a study of PD-L1 blockade in urothelial cancer. Libraries were prepared by immunoSEQ multiplex PCR; TCRdb keeps only in-frame clonotypes and omits some of them. The sample lists 55,000 to 75,000 clones; 70% to 90% were seen once. Time point indicated: pretreatment peripheral blood. The sample consisted of PBMCs, taken around atezolizumab (anti-PD-L1) treatment. The receptors derive from a man between 65 and 80 years old with urothelial cancer.

This chain links TRBV6-5 with TRBJ2-3; TRBD1 aligns across 8 bases. The V gene end was trimmed by 7 bases and the J gene end by 2 bases; junction bases not matched to a gene: 8. The germline V gene has CDR1 MNHEY and CDR2 SVGAGI. The CDR3 consists of 15 residues. The CDR3 coding sequence is TGTGCCAGCATGGGGACAGGCTCAGTCACAGATACGCAGTATTTT. As protein: CASMGTGSVTDTQYF.

V gene TRBV5-4 combines with J gene TRBJ2-3; D possibly corresponds to TRBD1 (5 bases). The CDR3 length is 16 residues. Germline CDR1 is SGHNT and CDR2 is YYREEE (reference sequence). Deletions cut 1 base from V and 4 bases from J, with 16 bases between. DNA of the CDR3: TGTGCCAGCAGCTTGAGCCAGGGCCAGGGTGCAGATACGCAGTATTTT. Translation gives CASSLSQGQGADTQYF.

The CDR3 DNA follows: TGTGCCAGCTCACCACGCCAGGGTAATGAAAAACTGTTTTTT. This sequence encodes CASSPRQGNEKLFF. The gene calls are TRBV18 and TRBJ1-4, with D perhaps matching TRBD1 (5 bases). The germline gives CDR1 KGHSH, CDR2 LQKENI. The CDR3 extends over 14 amino acids. The germline V and J ends were trimmed by 1 base and 4 bases, with 7 bases remaining between them.

J is TRBJ2-7 and V is TRBV29-1, with D possibly TRBD2 on 5 matching bases. Germline assignment: CDR1 SQVTM and CDR2 ANQGSEA. V lost 4 bases and J lost 2, with 9 bases in between. The CDR3 extends over 12 amino acids. CDR3 in DNA: TGCAGCGTTGTAGGTAGCGCCTACGAGCAGTACTTC. Its translation is CSVVGSAYEQYF.

A single count supports this clone. This CDR3 is CSVGRDLGYGYTF. CDR3 nucleotides: TGCAGCGTGGGGAGGGACTTGGGATATGGCTACACCTTC. The chain links TRBV29-1 to TRBJ1-2; possible D gene TRBD1, 5 bases. The CDR3 sequence is 13 residues long. Germline loops: CDR1 SQVTM, CDR2 ANQGSEA. V lost 6 bases to trimming and J lost 5 bases, with 16 bases between them.

The CDR3 DNA reads TGTGCCAGTAGTATAGGGCACCAGCCCCAGCATTTT. Translating gives CASSIGHQPQHF. This rearrangement joins TRBV19 to TRBJ1-5; D ambiguous. Germline assignment: CDR1 LNHDA and CDR2 SQIVND (reference sequence). CDR3 length: 12 residues. V lost 1 base, J lost 7 bases, and 5 bases lay in between.

The chain uses TRBV19 and TRBJ1-2; TRBD1 agrees at 7 bases. Germline loops: CDR1 LNHDA, CDR2 SQIVND (reference sequence). CDR3 length: 15 residues. Losses at the gene ends were 7 bases for V and 3 bases for J; bases not matched to a gene: 11. CDR3 in amino acids: CASTPLDREDYGYTF. As DNA, the CDR3 is TGTGCCAGTACCCCTCTCGACAGGGAGGACTATGGCTACACCTTC.

This clone was observed a handful of times. The J gene is TRBJ2-2, the V gene TRBV19; TRBD2 matches at 9 bases. V dropped 7 bases and J dropped 3; count of bases not matched to a gene: 6. The CDR3 is 15 amino acids. The germline CDR1 and CDR2 sequences are LNHDA and SQIVND (reference sequence). The CDR3 coding sequence is TGTGCCAGTACAGGGACTAGCATAGACACCGGGGAGCTGTTTTTT. Translated: CASTGTSIDTGELFF.

CDR3 in amino acids: CASSLPSGRVQETQYF. CDR3 bases: TGTGCCAGCAGCTTGCCCAGCGGGAGGGTACAAGAGACCCAGTACTTC. This chain links TRBV5-4 with TRBJ2-5; 10 bases align to TRBD2. Germline CDR1 is SGHNT and CDR2 is YYREEE (reference sequence). There are 16 residues in the CDR3. With 1 base clipped from V and 2 bases from J, the junction kept 5 bases outside the gene matches.

This chain links TRBV7-9 with TRBJ1-2, with a tentative D call TRBD1 (5 bases). V lost 1 base and J lost 4, with 16 bases in between. This CDR3 is 16 amino acids long. Per the germline V gene, CDR1 is SEHNR and CDR2 is FQNEAQ (reference sequence). The CDR3 loop reads CASSLGSRATLYGYTF. The CDR3 DNA reads as TGTGCCAGCAGCTTAGGCTCCAGGGCAACACTCTATGGCTACACCTTC.

The count of this clone is one. The chain joins TRBV6-1 to TRBJ2-3; 7 nucleotides line up with TRBD1. J was trimmed by 5 bases and V by 7 bases; bases with no gene match: 9. Germline V CDR1 and CDR2: MNHNS, SASEGT. This CDR3 has 14 amino acids. The CDR3 is CASTRDQGVDTQYF. The DNA of the CDR3 is TGTGCCAGCACCCGAGATCAGGGGGTAGATACGCAGTATTTT.

This clone showed up just a few times. V gene TRBV10-3 combines with J gene TRBJ1-5, with D possibly TRBD1 on 5 matching bases. CDR3 size: 17 residues. Per germline, CDR1 ENHRY and CDR2 SYGVKD. V shed 3 bases and J shed 6 bases, with 21 bases lying between them. The CDR3 DNA reads as TGTGCCATCAGTGATTTCCAGGCAGGGAACTCAGGTCAGCCCCAGCATTTT. Amino acid sequence: CAISDFQAGNSGQPQHF.

The chain couples TRBV19 to TRBJ2-1, with 9 nucleotides matching TRBD2. In germline, CDR1 is LNHDA, CDR2 SQIVND (reference sequence). V lost 3 bases and J lost 4; bases outside the gene matches: 4. The CDR3 is 15 residues long. The DNA for the CDR3 is TGTGCCAGTAGTATTAGCCTAGCGGGATACAATGAGCAGTTCTTC. Amino acids: CASSISLAGYNEQFF.

The V and J genes are TRBV2 and TRBJ1-5; the match to TRBD1 covers 8 bases. The V segment lost 3 bases and the J segment 4 bases; nucleotides outside the gene matches: 5. This CDR3 is built from 15 residues. From germline, CDR1 is SNHLY and CDR2 FYNNEI. The CDR3 coding sequence is TGTGCCAGCAGTGATGACCAGGGGGCGAATCAGCCCCAGCATTTT. Translating gives CASSDDQGANQPQHF. Full variable domain (rest looked up from reference TRBV2 and TRBJ1-5): EPEVTQTPSHQVTQMGQEVILRCVPISNHLYFYWYRQILGQKVEFLVSFYNNEISEKSEIFDDQFSVERPDGSNFTLKIRSTKLEDSAMYFCASSDDQGANQPQHFGDGTRLSIL.

V is TRBV2 and J is TRBJ2-6; D gene uncertain. V was cut by 6 bases and J by 3 bases, with 12 bases left in between. The CDR3 totals 15 residues. The germline gives CDR1 SNHLY, CDR2 FYNNEI. CDR3 residues: CASRASIFGANVLTF. The CDR3 DNA is TGTGCCAGCAGGGCTTCGATTTTTGGGGCCAACGTCCTGACTTTC.

This chain connects TRBV30 to TRBJ2-4; D is unclear. Germline CDR1 and CDR2: GTSNPN and SVGIG (reference sequence). V lost 0 bases and J lost 2, with 8 bases in between. The CDR3 is made up of 14 amino acids. In nucleotides, the CDR3 is TGTGCCTGGAGTGTAGCTAGTACCAAAAACATTCAGTACTTC. Encoded protein: CAWSVASTKNIQYF.

This clone has just one count. The chain couples TRBV2 to TRBJ2-3, with 10 bases matching TRBD2. The V and J ends lost 7 bases and 3 bases, in that order; junction bases with no gene match: 10. Per germline, CDR1 SNHLY and CDR2 FYNNEI. The CDR3 is 16 amino acids. The chain's CDR3 is CASITYSSGSTDTQYF. CDR3 bases: TGTGCCAGCATTACCTATTCTAGCGGGAGTACAGATACGCAGTATTTT. Full variable domain (missing parts from reference TRBV2 and TRBJ2-3): EPEVTQTPSHQVTQMGQEVILRCVPISNHLYFYWYRQILGQKVEFLVSFYNNEISEKSEIFDDQFSVERPDGSNFTLKIRSTKLEDSAMYFCASITYSSGSTDTQYFGPGTRLTVL.

The CDR3 DNA reads as TGTGCCAGCAGCTTGGCCGTATGGGGGCCTGAAGCTTTCTTT. Protein: CASSLAVWGPEAFF. The genes are TRBV5-6 and TRBJ1-1; weak D call: TRBD1 (6 bases). This CDR3 has 14 residues. Germline V gene sequence: CDR1 SGHDT, CDR2 YYEEEE. Trimming pared 0 bases from V and 6 bases from J, leaving 12 bases between.

This chain links TRBV9 with TRBJ2-5, with a possible D match to TRBD2 (6 bases). Germline values: CDR1 SGDLS, CDR2 YYNGEE. The V end lost 1 base, the J end lost 4 bases, and 14 bases lay between the germline ends. This CDR3 comprises 15 residues. DNA of the CDR3: TGTGCCAGCAGCGTATTCAGCGGGTCGGCAGAGACCCAGTACTTC. Translated: CASSVFSGSAETQYF. Looking up the rest from reference TRBV9 and TRBJ2-5 gives the full variable domain: DSGVTQTPKHLITATGQRVTLRCSPRSGDLSVYWYQQSLDQGLQFLIQYYNGEERAKGNILERFSAQQFPDLHSELNLSSLELGDSALYFCASSVFSGSAETQYFGPGTRLLVL.

This chain uses TRBV14 with TRBJ2-2; 11 bases align to TRBD1. The junction had 5 bases not matched to a gene; V was cut back by 2 bases and J by 0 bases. CDR1 is SGHDN, CDR2 FVKESK, per germline. CDR3 length: 18 amino acids. The CDR3: CASSQPPGQGANTGELFF. CDR3 DNA sequence: TGTGCCAGCAGCCAACCACCGGGACAGGGGGCGAACACCGGGGAGCTGTTTTTT.

V gene TRBV19 combines with J gene TRBJ1-5; 8 nucleotides match TRBD1. Germline values: CDR1 LNHDA, CDR2 SQIVND (reference sequence). V dropped 8 bases and J dropped 4; count of bases not matched to a gene: 7. The CDR3 is made up of 14 amino acids. The CDR3 loop reads CASSAGGGNQPQHF. The CDR3 nucleotides are TGTGCCAGTTCGGCAGGGGGCGGTAATCAGCCCCAGCATTTT.

This chain uses TRBV7-2 with TRBJ2-5; D might be TRBD1 (5 bases). This CDR3 comprises 13 residues. CDR1 and CDR2 from the germline V gene are SGHTA and FQGNSA. The V end lost 5 bases, the J end lost 4 bases, and 11 bases lay between the germline ends. The CDR3: CASSKGGAETQYF. The CDR3 coding sequence is TGTGCCAGCAGCAAAGGTGGGGCAGAGACCCAGTACTTC.

The V and J genes are TRBV5-8 and TRBJ1-5; a weak D match, TRBD1 (5 bases). In germline, CDR1 is SGHTS, CDR2 YDEGEE. Trimming left V 4 bases short and J 2 bases short, with 19 bases between. The CDR3 is made up of 17 amino acids. This CDR3 reads CASSNRQQSMGNQPQHF. In DNA form, the CDR3 reads TGTGCCAGCAGCAATCGACAGCAATCGATGGGCAATCAGCCCCAGCATTTT.

The V and J genes are TRBV5-6 and TRBJ2-5, with TRBD1 identical over 8 bases. J lost 0 bases, V lost 4 bases, and 8 bases had no gene match. CDR3 size: 16 residues. Germline V gene lookup returns CDR1 SGHDT and CDR2 YYEEEE. Here the CDR3 DNA reads TGTGCCAGCAGCACCCGGACAGGGTCGTACCAAGAGACCCAGTACTTC. Translating it yields CASSTRTGSYQETQYF.

The chain joins TRBV18 to TRBJ2-1, with TRBD2 identical over 7 bases. The trim removed 3 bases at V and 10 bases at J, leaving 9 bases unmatched. Germline-derived CDR1 and CDR2 are KGHSH and LQKENI. The CDR3 has 14 amino acids. The CDR3 spells CASSPLISGAEQFF. The DNA for the CDR3 is TGTGCCAGCTCACCTCTGATCAGCGGGGCCGAGCAGTTCTTC.

The rearrangement links TRBV19 to TRBJ2-7, with D perhaps matching TRBD2 (5 bases). The ends were cut back, 5 bases at V and 6 bases at J, with 8 bases in the middle. The CDR3 contains 11 residues. Germline CDR1 and CDR2: LNHDA and SQIVND (reference sequence). CDR3 sequence reads: CASSFRGEQYF. For the CDR3, the DNA is TGTGCCAGTAGTTTTCGGGGCGAGCAGTACTTC.

This clone was observed a single time. V gene TRBV5-5 combines with J gene TRBJ1-1; a weak D match, TRBD1 (6 bases). This CDR3 is 14 amino acids long. From germline, CDR1 is SGHKS and CDR2 YYEKEE (reference sequence). V was shortened by 0 bases and J by 6 bases, with 12 bases between the two germline ends. The CDR3 DNA follows: TGTGCCAGCAGCTTGGGCCGGGGGGCTCCTGAAGCTTTCTTT. Protein: CASSLGRGAPEAFF.

This chain joins TRBV9 and TRBJ2-1, with D possibly TRBD2 on 6 matching bases. Trimming shortened V by 4 bases and J by 2 bases, and 10 bases separated the two germline ends. CDR3 length: 14 residues. Germline CDR1 and CDR2: SGDLS and YYNGEE. CDR3 in DNA: TGTGCCAGCAGCCCACGGACTACCTACAATGAGCAGTTCTTC. Translated, it gives CASSPRTTYNEQFF.